This TCR beta chain was retrieved from a study of T cell responses to AZD1222 COVID-19 vaccine. Notes on the study in general: Distributed over spike, vaccine-associated CD4 TCRs predominated at 160-218 and 743-854.

Germline V gene data show CDR1 as MDHEN and CDR2 as SYDVKM. The CDR3 loop spans 14 amino acids. V was clipped by 6 bases and J by 0 bases, with 11 bases between them. In its sample, this clone was seen once. Its antigen is unknown. TCRdb keeps only in-frame clones here, not all; method: immunoSEQ multiplex PCR. The sample shows some 150,000 clones, under 95% of them seen only once. Material: peripheral blood, obtained 28 days after the second AZD1222 dose. The rearrangement links TRBV28 to TRBJ2-5; D not certain. This sequence was found in an adult who received the AZD1222 COVID-19 vaccine. The CDR3 spells CASSVQRYQETQYF. The CDR3 region has the DNA TGTGCCAGCAGCGTACAAAGGTACCAAGAGACCCAGTACTTC.